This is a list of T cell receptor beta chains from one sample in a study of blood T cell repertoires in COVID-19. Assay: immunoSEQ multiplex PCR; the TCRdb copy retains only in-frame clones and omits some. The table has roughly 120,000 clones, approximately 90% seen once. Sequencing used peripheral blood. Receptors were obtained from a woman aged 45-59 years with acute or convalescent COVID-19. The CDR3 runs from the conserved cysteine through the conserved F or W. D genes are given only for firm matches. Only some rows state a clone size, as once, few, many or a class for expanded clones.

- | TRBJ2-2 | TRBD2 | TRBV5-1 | CASSQREDTGELFF | TGCGCCAGCAGCCAGCGGGAGGATACCGGGGAGCTGTTTTTT
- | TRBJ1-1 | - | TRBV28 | CASSATRVPRTEAFF | TGTGCCAGCAGTGCCACCAGGGTTCCGAGAACTGAAGCTTTCTTT
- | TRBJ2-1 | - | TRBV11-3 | CASSHTINEQFF | TGTGCCAGCAGCCATACAATAAATGAGCAGTTCTTC
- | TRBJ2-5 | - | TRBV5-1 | CASSLGQLFEETQYF | TGCGCCAGCAGCTTGGGACAGCTTTTCGAAGAGACCCAGTACTTC
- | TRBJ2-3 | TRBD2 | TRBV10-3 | CAISEPGLAGADTQYF | TGTGCCATCAGTGAGCCGGGACTAGCGGGAGCCGATACGCAGTATTTT
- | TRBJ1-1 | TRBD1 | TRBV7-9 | CASSPNRGRVTEAFF | TGTGCCAGCAGCCCCAACAGGGGGCGAGTCACTGAAGCTTTCTTT
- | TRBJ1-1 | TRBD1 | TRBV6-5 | CASSPGQGRQAFF | TGTGCCAGCAGTCCCGGACAGGGCCGCCAAGCTTTCTTT
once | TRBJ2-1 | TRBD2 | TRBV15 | CATSRDIEWRVAGYNEQFF | TGTGCCACCAGCAGAGATATTGAATGGAGGGTAGCGGGATACAATGAGCAGTTCTTC
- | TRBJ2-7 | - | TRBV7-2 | CASSLAEYEQYF | TGTGCCAGCAGCTTAGCGGAGTACGAGCAGTACTTC
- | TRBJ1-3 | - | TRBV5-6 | CASSLGQGFGNTIYF | TGTGCCAGCAGCTTGGGGCAGGGATTTGGAAACACCATATATTTT
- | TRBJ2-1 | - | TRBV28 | CASSLPWGSGGGNEQFF | TGTGCCAGCAGTTTACCTTGGGGTAGCGGTGGTGGGAATGAGCAGTTCTTC
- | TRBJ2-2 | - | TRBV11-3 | CASSLGRLGELFF | TGTGCCAGCAGCTTAGGGCGGCTCGGGGAGCTGTTTTTT
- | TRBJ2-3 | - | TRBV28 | CASITGGSTDTQYF | TGTGCCAGCATCACGGGCGGGAGCACAGATACGCAGTATTTT
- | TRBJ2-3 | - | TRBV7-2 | CASSPDRSSTDTQYF | TGTGCCAGCAGCCCCGACAGGTCTAGCACAGATACGCAGTATTTT
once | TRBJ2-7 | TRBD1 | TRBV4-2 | CASSQSSGQGTYEQYF | TGTGCCAGCAGCCAGTCCTCGGGACAGGGGACCTACGAGCAGTACTTC
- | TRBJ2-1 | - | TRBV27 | CASSLWVVGVNEQFF | TGTGCCAGCAGTTTATGGGTAGTGGGAGTGAATGAGCAGTTCTTC
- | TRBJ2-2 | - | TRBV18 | CASSRTALNTGELFF | TGTGCCAGCTCTCGGACAGCTTTAAACACCGGGGAGCTGTTTTTT
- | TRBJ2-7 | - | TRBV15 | CATSRATDEQYF | TGTGCCACCAGCAGAGCTACGGACGAGCAGTACTTC
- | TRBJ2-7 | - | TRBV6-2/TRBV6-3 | CASSEVATLSYEQYF | TGTGCCAGCAGTGAGGTAGCCACACTCTCCTACGAGCAGTACTTC
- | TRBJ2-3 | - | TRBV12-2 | CASRLSLVTDTQYF | TGTGCAAGTCGCTTATCTCTAGTCACAGATACGCAGTATTTT
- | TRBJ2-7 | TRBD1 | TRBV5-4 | CASSPDRGGYEQYF | TGTGCCAGCAGTCCAGACAGGGGGGGGTACGAGCAGTACTTC
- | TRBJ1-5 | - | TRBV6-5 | CASSYSAGVEPQHF | TGTGCCAGCAGTTATTCCGCGGGGGTTGAGCCCCAGCATTTT
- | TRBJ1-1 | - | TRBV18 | CASSPFPPDMNTEAFF | TGTGCCAGCTCACCTTTTCCGCCAGACATGAACACTGAAGCTTTCTTT
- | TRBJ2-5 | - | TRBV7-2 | CASSLDPQETQYF | TGTGCCAGCAGCTTAGACCCGCAGGAGACCCAGTACTTC
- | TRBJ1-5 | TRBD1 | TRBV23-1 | CASSPGQGYRGTQPQHF | TGCGCCAGCAGCCCGGGACAGGGTTATAGGGGCACTCAGCCCCAGCATTTT
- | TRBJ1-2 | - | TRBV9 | CASSVGRGNYGYTF | TGTGCCAGCAGCGTAGGCAGGGGAAACTATGGCTACACCTTC
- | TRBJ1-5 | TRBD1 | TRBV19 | CASSGDRGHQPQHF | TGTGCCAGTAGTGGGGACAGGGGGCATCAGCCCCAGCATTTT
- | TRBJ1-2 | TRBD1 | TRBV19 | CASRQQGMNYGYTF | TGTGCCAGTAGACAACAGGGGATGAACTATGGCTACACCTTC
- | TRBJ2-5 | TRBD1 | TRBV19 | CASSIGRGLETQYF | TGTGCCAGTAGTATTGGCAGGGGGCTGGAGACCCAGTACTTC
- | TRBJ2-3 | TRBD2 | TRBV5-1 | CASSLGLAGDTDTQYF | TGCGCCAGCAGCTTGGGACTAGCGGGGGACACAGATACGCAGTATTTT
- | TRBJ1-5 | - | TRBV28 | CASSRGGGNQPQHF | TGTGCCAGCAGCCGCGGGGGAGGCAATCAGCCCCAGCATTTT
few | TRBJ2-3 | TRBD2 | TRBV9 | CASSPGLAGSLDTQYF | TGTGCCAGCAGCCCGGGACTAGCGGGAAGTTTAGATACGCAGTATTTT
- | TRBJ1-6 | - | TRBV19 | CASSIGATGNSPLHF | TGTGCCAGTAGTATAGGAGCCACCGGGAATTCACCCCTCCACTTT
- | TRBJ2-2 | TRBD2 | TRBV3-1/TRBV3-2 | CASSQQSGGNAGELFF | TGTGCCAGCAGCCAACAAAGCGGGGGGAACGCCGGGGAGCTGTTTTTT
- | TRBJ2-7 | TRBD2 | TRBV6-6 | CASNMGEGISYEQYF | TGTGCCAGCAATATGGGGGAGGGGATCTCCTACGAGCAGTACTTC
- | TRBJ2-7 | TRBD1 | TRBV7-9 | CASSSSGTVSYEQYF | TGTGCCAGCAGTAGCTCCGGGACAGTTTCCTACGAGCAGTACTTC
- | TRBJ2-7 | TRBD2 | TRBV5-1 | CASSLAGGPDEQYF | TGCGCCAGCAGCTTGGCGGGAGGGCCAGACGAGCAGTACTTC
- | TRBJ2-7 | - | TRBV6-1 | CASSEASLTGSYEQYF | TGTGCCAGCAGTGAAGCTAGTTTAACAGGGAGCTACGAGCAGTACTTC
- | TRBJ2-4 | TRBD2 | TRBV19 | CASSSRGGRAQNIQYF | TGTGCCAGTAGTTCCCGGGGCGGGAGGGCCCAAAACATTCAGTACTTC
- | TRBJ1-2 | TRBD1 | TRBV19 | CASSIGGQGLF | TGTGCCAGTAGTATAGGGGGACAGGGGCTCTTC
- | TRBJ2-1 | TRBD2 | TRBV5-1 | CASSLKLAGLGNEQFF | TGCGCCAGCAGCTTGAAATTAGCGGGCCTGGGAAATGAGCAGTTCTTC
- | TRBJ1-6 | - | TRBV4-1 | CASSQDSGSPLHF | TGCGCCAGCAGCCAAGACTCGGGATCACCCCTCCACTTT
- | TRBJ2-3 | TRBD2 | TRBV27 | CASSLRPGTSGRTDTQYF | TGTGCCAGCAGTTTACGACCCGGGACTAGCGGGAGAACAGATACGCAGTATTTT
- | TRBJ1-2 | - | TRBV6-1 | CASSEQSDISYGYTF | TGTGCCAGCAGTGAGCAGTCGGACATCTCCTATGGCTACACCTTC
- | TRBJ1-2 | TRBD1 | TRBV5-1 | CASGGQPGGGYTF | TGCGCCAGCGGGGGACAGCCTGGAGGGGGCTACACCTTC
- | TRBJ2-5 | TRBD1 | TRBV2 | CARRGQGAETQYF | TGTGCCAGACGCGGACAGGGGGCCGAGACCCAGTACTTC
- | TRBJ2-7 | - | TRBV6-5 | CASSRGGQGYEQYF | TGTGCCAGCAGCCGGGGAGGCCAAGGGTACGAGCAGTACTTC
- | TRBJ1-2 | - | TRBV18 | CASSPVQGSYTF | TGTGCCAGCTCACCAGTGCAGGGGAGTTACACCTTC
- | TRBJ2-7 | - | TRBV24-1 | CAPPAGEPLMAYEQYF | TGTGCCCCCCCCGCCGGGGAACCCCTTATGGCCTACGAGCAGTACTTC
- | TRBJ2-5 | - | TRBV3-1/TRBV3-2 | CASSRTGGGETQYF | TGTGCCAGCAGCCGTACAGGTGGCGGAGAGACCCAGTACTTC
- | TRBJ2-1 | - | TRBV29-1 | CSVEDPRTETYNEQFF | TGCAGCGTTGAAGATCCACGGACAGAGACGTACAATGAGCAGTTCTTC
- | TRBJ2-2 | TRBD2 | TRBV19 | CASIPGGVNTGELFF | TGTGCCAGTATTCCCGGGGGGGTGAACACCGGGGAGCTGTTTTTT
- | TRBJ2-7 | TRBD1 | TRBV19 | CASSLHLTGGRYEQYF | TGTGCCAGTAGTCTCCACCTAACAGGGGGCCGTTACGAGCAGTACTTC
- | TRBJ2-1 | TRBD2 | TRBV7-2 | CASSLERLAGDLDEQFF | TGTGCCAGCAGCTTGGAAAGACTAGCGGGAGATCTTGATGAGCAGTTCTTC
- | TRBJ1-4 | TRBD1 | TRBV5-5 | CASSSRTGEGEKLFF | TGTGCCAGCAGCTCGAGAACAGGGGAAGGTGAAAAACTGTTTTTT
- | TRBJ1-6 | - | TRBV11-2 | CASSLTSRDSPLHF | TGTGCCAGCAGCTTGACATCCAGGGATTCACCCCTCCACTTT